This passage covers 28 T cell receptor beta chains from one sample sequenced in a study of shared clonotypes between healthy human individuals. Repertoires were generated with immunoSEQ multiplex PCR, while TCRdb's copy carries only in-frame clones and drops some. The top ten hold about 0.34% of the sample, which has more than 1,200,000 clones, approximately 98.5% seen once. The sequencing sample was made of naive CD4+ T cells sorted from blood. Stated subset: CD45RA+ positively selected. The receptor set was obtained from a young man in good health.

The chain has TRBV9 and TRBJ1-3; 8 bases agree with TRBD1. The CDR3 totals 16 residues. Germline lookup yields CDR1 SGDLS and CDR2 YYNGEE. With V trimmed by 3 bases and J by 1 base, 6 bases remained unmatched. CDR3 region: CASSGGQVISGNTIYF. CDR3 nucleotides: TGTGCCAGCAGCGGGGGACAGGTGATATCTGGAAACACCATATATTTT. The full variable domain, rest sourced from reference TRBV9 and TRBJ1-3, is DSGVTQTPKHLITATGQRVTLRCSPRSGDLSVYWYQQSLDQGLQFLIQYYNGEERAKGNILERFSAQQFPDLHSELNLSSLELGDSALYFCASSGGQVISGNTIYFGEGSWLTVV.

The chain is built from TRBV28 and TRBJ1-5; possibly TRBD1 for D (6 bases). V gave up 3 bases and J gave up 4 bases, with 19 bases separating them. The CDR3 is 17 residues long. Looked up from germline, CDR1 is MDHEN and CDR2 is SYDVKM. This CDR3 is CASSFPGGRVGNQPQHF. CDR3 bases: TGTGCCAGCAGTTTCCCGGGGGGCAGGGTGGGGAATCAGCCCCAGCATTTT.

Comment on this clone: This specimen includes other DNA sequences encoding the same CDR3. The chain has TRBV2 and TRBJ1-5; the match to TRBD1 covers 10 bases. Germline CDR1 is SNHLY and CDR2 is FYNNEI. The CDR3 has 14 residues. V lost 6 bases, J lost 5 bases, and 4 bases stayed unmatched. CDR3 sequence: CASSGTGEDQPQHF. CDR3 bases: TGTGCCAGCAGCGGGACAGGGGAGGATCAGCCCCAGCATTTT.

Turning to this clone: Mismatch with germline at one junction end may stem from a read error. The J gene is TRBJ1-1, the V gene TRBV5-1; unclear D gene. Germline V CDR1 and CDR2: SGHRS, YFSETQ. The CDR3 has 12 residues. The CDR3 sequence is CASSFKGPDAFF. In nucleotides, the CDR3 is TGCGCCAGCAGCTTTAAGGGTCCTGACGCTTTCTTT.

This chain connects TRBV28 to TRBJ1-3, with D perhaps matching TRBD1 (5 bases). V was trimmed by 3 bases and J by 3 bases, leaving 6 bases between them. This CDR3 has 13 amino acids. The V gene's germline CDR1 is MDHEN and CDR2 SYDVKM. This chain's CDR3 is CASSFRVGNTIYF. For the CDR3, the DNA is TGTGCCAGCAGTTTCAGGGTTGGAAACACCATATATTTT.

The chain carries TRBV18 and TRBJ1-2; TRBD1 agrees at 7 bases. Germline V gene data show CDR1 as KGHSH and CDR2 as LQKENI. CDR3 size: 16 residues. J gave up 2 bases and V 6 bases, and 12 bases lay outside the gene matches. The CDR3, as DNA: TGTGCCAGCTCCCTATCTGAGGGGGCCCCCAACTATGGCTACACCTTC. Amino acids: CASSLSEGAPNYGYTF.

The chain combines TRBV10-2 with TRBJ2-3, with D perhaps matching TRBD2 (5 bases). This CDR3 comprises 12 residues. Germline CDR1 is WSHSY and CDR2 is SAAADI. The CDR3 coding sequence is TGCGCTTCGGACGGGGGCACAGATACGCAGTATTTT. Translating gives CASDGGTDTQYF.

The rearrangement links TRBV7-2 to TRBJ2-2; unclear D gene. CDR1 and CDR2 from the germline V gene are SGHTA and FQGNSA. V was clipped by 2 bases and J by 3 bases, with 13 bases between them. The CDR3 sequence is 16 residues long. For the CDR3, the DNA is TGTGCCAGCAGCTTACTTTTCCGGATTGACACCGGGGAGCTGTTTTTT. Residues: CASSLLFRIDTGELFF. Filled out from reference TRBV7-2 and TRBJ2-2, the complete variable domain reads GAGVSQSPSNKVTEKGKDVELRCDPISGHTALYWYRQSLGQGLEFLIYFQGNSAPDKSGLPSDRFSAERTGGSVSTLTIQRTQQEDSAVYLCASSLLFRIDTGELFFGEGSRLTVL.

This clone showed up just once. V and J are TRBV2 and TRBJ1-2; TRBD1 aligns across 7 bases. CDR1 SNHLY and CDR2 FYNNEI come from the germline V gene. With 5 bases clipped from V and 8 bases from J, the junction kept 8 bases outside the gene matches. CDR3 length: 13 residues. The CDR3 DNA reads as TGTGCCAGCAGTCGTACAGGGGCTCGGGGCTACACCTTC. It encodes CASSRTGARGYTF.

This sequence joins TRBV28 and TRBJ2-7; weak D call: TRBD2 (5 bases). The CDR3 has 12 residues. Trimming cost V 8 bases and J 1 base, with 9 bases left between them. Germline V lookup: CDR1 MDHEN, CDR2 SYDVKM. CDR3 nucleotides: TGTGCCAGCGGGTCGGGATCCTACGAGCAGTACTTC. This codes for CASGSGSYEQYF.

This chain links TRBV14 with TRBJ1-3; D is ambiguous. The V and J ends lost 3 bases and 0 bases respectively, with 9 bases between them. The CDR3 runs 15 residues. Germline V gene sequence: CDR1 SGHDN, CDR2 FVKESK. The CDR3 protein is CASSHRSLSGNTIYF. CDR3 nucleotides: TGTGCCAGCAGCCACAGGTCCCTCTCTGGAAACACCATATATTTT.

V gene TRBV28 combines with J gene TRBJ1-4; 7 bases agree with TRBD1. The CDR3 extends over 15 amino acids. Germline CDR1 MDHEN, CDR2 SYDVKM. V lost 5 bases, J lost 6 bases, and 9 bases stayed unmatched. CDR3 sequence (DNA): TGTGCCAGCAGTACAGGGACAGAGGATGATGAAAAACTGTTTTTT. Protein: CASSTGTEDDEKLFF.

The chain uses TRBV28 and TRBJ1-1, with D tentatively TRBD1 (5 bases). This CDR3 is 15 amino acids long. CDR1 is MDHEN, CDR2 SYDVKM, per germline. Trimming pared 3 bases from V and 3 bases from J, leaving 14 bases between. The CDR3 is CASSLGDRGYTEAFF. CDR3 nucleotides: TGTGCCAGCAGTTTGGGGGATCGGGGGTACACTGAAGCTTTCTTT.

The V gene is TRBV5-4, the J gene TRBJ2-7; 9 bases align to TRBD2. After removal of 0 bases from V and 5 bases from J, the junction contained 9 bases not matched to a gene. Germline CDR1 is SGHNT and CDR2 is YYREEE (reference sequence). The CDR3 has 16 amino acids. The CDR3 loop is CASSLGLREGQNEQYF. CDR3 DNA: TGTGCCAGCAGCTTGGGATTGCGGGAGGGCCAAAACGAGCAGTACTTC.

The J gene is TRBJ2-7, the V gene TRBV27, with D perhaps assigned TRBD1 or TRBD2 (5 bases each). In germline, CDR1 is MNHEY, CDR2 SMNVEV (reference sequence). This CDR3 region has 14 residues. V was cut by 2 bases and J by 1 base, with 9 bases left in between. The CDR3 DNA is TGTGCCAGCAGTTTACCGGGGCCGTCCTACGAGCAGTACTTC. Its protein product is CASSLPGPSYEQYF.

The chain couples TRBV5-1 to TRBJ1-2; D not certain. The germline gives CDR1 SGHRS, CDR2 YFSETQ. This CDR3 is 14 amino acids long. V was pared by 5 bases and J by 1 base, with 12 bases between. The CDR3 loop is CASRSQDNNYGYTF. CDR3 DNA sequence: TGCGCCAGCAGGAGTCAGGATAATAACTATGGCTACACCTTC.

Points on this clone: Other DNA sequences in this sample translate to the same CDR3. The rearrangement joins TRBV28 to TRBJ1-5; D remains unclear. V lost 5 bases, J lost 3 bases, and 2 bases lay in between. This CDR3 is 11 amino acids long. The V gene's germline CDR1 is MDHEN and CDR2 SYDVKM. The CDR3 reads CASSPNQPQHF. CDR3 coding DNA: TGTGCCAGCAGTCCCAATCAGCCCCAGCATTTT.

This clone has just one count. V usage is TRBV28 and J usage is TRBJ2-3; unclear D gene. This CDR3 contains 11 residues. The germline CDR1 and CDR2 sequences are MDHEN and SYDVKM. Trimming removed 5 bases from V and 4 bases from J, with 4 bases in between. The CDR3 spells CASSVPDTQYF. The CDR3 region has the DNA TGTGCCAGCAGTGTCCCAGATACGCAGTATTTT.

The chain recombines TRBV7-6 with TRBJ2-1; 9 bases map to TRBD2. In germline, CDR1 is SGHVS, CDR2 FNYEAQ. The CDR3 consists of 17 residues. Unmatched junction bases numbered 18, after V lost 5 bases and J lost 10 bases. CDR3 bases: TGTGCCAGCAGCCAAGGACTGCGTAGCGGGAGATCGAGGGAGCAGTTCTTC. Its protein product is CASSQGLRSGRSREQFF.

The chain couples TRBV9 to TRBJ2-1, with 9 bases fitting TRBD1. V was pared by 2 bases and J by 7 bases, with 10 bases of the junction left unmatched. CDR3 size: 16 residues. Germline lookup yields CDR1 SGDLS and CDR2 YYNGEE. In nucleotides, the CDR3 is TGTGCCAGCAGCGTTGTGGGACAGGGTCTGGGTAATGAGCAGTTCTTC. Its protein is CASSVVGQGLGNEQFF.

The chain carries TRBV7-9 and TRBJ1-1, with D unclear. The CDR3 covers 13 residues. Per the germline V gene, CDR1 is SEHNR and CDR2 is FQNEAQ (reference sequence). Between the trimmed V and J ends, which lost 3 bases and 1 base, there was a span of 6 bases. In DNA, the CDR3 is TGTGCCAGCAGCTTTAGGGAGAACACTGAAGCTTTCTTT. It yields the protein CASSFRENTEAFF.

The chain has TRBV28 and TRBJ1-5, with 10 bases fitting TRBD1. CDR1 and CDR2 (germline): MDHEN, SYDVKM. CDR3 length: 15 residues. V lost 5 bases and J lost 7; bases outside the gene matches: 8. The CDR3 nucleotides read TGTGCCAGCAGTCTCCTGGACAGGGGGGGACAGCCCCAGCATTTT. As protein: CASSLLDRGGQPQHF.

The V and J genes are TRBV10-1 and TRBJ2-5, with TRBD1 matching over 9 bases. Trimming took 6 bases from V and 4 from J; bases not matched to a gene: 6. This CDR3 is built from 14 residues. Germline V gene sequence: CDR1 WNHNN, CDR2 SYGVQD (reference sequence). In DNA form, the CDR3 reads TGCGCCAGCAGCCCCGGGACAGGGATAGAGACCCAGTACTTC. It codes for CASSPGTGIETQYF.

As DNA, the CDR3 is TGTGCCAGTAGTATCAGTGGCGGGAAGACCTACGAGCAGTACTTC. Protein sequence: CASSISGGKTYEQYF. The gene calls are TRBV19 and TRBJ2-7, with D perhaps matching TRBD2 (6 bases). Trimming left V 3 bases short and J 2 bases short, with 14 bases between. Germline loops: CDR1 LNHDA, CDR2 SQIVND (reference sequence). CDR3 size: 15 residues.

J is TRBJ2-5 and V is TRBV7-9; 8 bases fit TRBD1. This CDR3 is 16 amino acids long. V trimming: 5 bases; J trimming: 2 bases; junction bases outside the gene matches: 10. Germline V CDR1 and CDR2: SEHNR, FQNEAQ (reference sequence). The CDR3: CASSPRTGLGQETQYF. The CDR3 DNA sequence: TGTGCCAGCAGCCCAAGGACAGGGTTGGGGCAAGAGACCCAGTACTTC. Using reference TRBV7-9 and TRBJ2-5 for the parts outside the CDR3, the full variable domain is DTGVSQNPRHKITKRGQNVTFRCDPISEHNRLYWYRQTLGQGPEFLTYFQNEAQLEKSRLLSDRFSAERPKGSFSTLEIQRTEQGDSAMYLCASSPRTGLGQETQYFGPGTRLLVL.

For the CDR3, the DNA is TGTGCCAGCTCCCTGACTAGCGGCCCGAGGACCGAGCAGTACTTC. It specifies CASSLTSGPRTEQYF. V usage is TRBV6-6 and J usage is TRBJ2-7; 9 bases fit TRBD2. This CDR3 is built from 15 residues. The germline V gene has CDR1 MNHNY and CDR2 SVGAGI (reference sequence). Unmatched junction bases numbered 14, after V lost 8 bases and J lost 6 bases.

The chain employs TRBV10-3 and TRBJ2-3; no reliable D call. This CDR3 is 13 amino acids long. Trimming left V 10 bases short and J 4 bases short, with 15 bases between. The germline CDR1 and CDR2 sequences are ENHRY and SYGVKD. The CDR3 region is CATLRALADTQYF. The CDR3 DNA follows: TGTGCCACCTTAAGGGCCCTGGCAGATACGCAGTATTTT.

This sequence joins TRBV6-5 and TRBJ2-6; 7 nucleotides align to TRBD1. The junction had 6 bases not matched to a gene; V was cut back by 10 bases and J by 0 bases. The CDR3 has 15 residues. Germline CDR1 and CDR2: MNHEY and SVGAGI. Here the CDR3 DNA reads TGTGCCACCAGACAGGGTAGCTCTGGGGCCAACGTCCTGACTTTC. It encodes CATRQGSSGANVLTF.